This T cell receptor (beta chain) is from a study of identical twins. General study results and limits: Some out-of-frame alpha sequences were shared by twins, and these showed excess low generation probability. Zero-insertion analyses were open to partial confounding by invariant MAIT and iNKT cells. High-abundance cord blood beta clonotypes had fewer insertions; memory repertoires showed none.

TCRdb redid the calling of the 5' RACE reads with MiXCR, one entry per CDR3 protein. The sample includes more than 600,000 distinct CDR3 sequences, about 20% of them seen just once. Worth noting for this clonotype: Its matching antigen is unknown.

The CDR3 covers 14 residues. From germline, CDR1 is DFQATT and CDR2 SNEGSKA (reference sequence). The V segment lost 6 bases and the J segment 6 bases; nucleotides outside the gene matches: 5. These records were also assigned to another study, of T cells expressing NK-cell markers.

The rearrangement uses TRBV20-1 and TRBJ2-1; 13 bases are a match to TRBD2. This receptor was obtained from a young woman in good health. The sample consisted of PBMCs. CDR3 in DNA: TGCAGTGCCAAGGGACTAGCGGGAATCAATGAGCAGTTCTTC. This sequence encodes CSAKGLAGINEQFF.